This TCR beta chain was documented in a study of CD8 T cells in Susac syndrome. Overall study context: Among the Susac syndrome patients sequenced, 5 or 6 had active disease and eight or nine were in remission. Patients with Susac syndrome were therapy-naive, on corticosteroids, or on intravenous immunoglobulin alone at blood draw.

The germline V gene has CDR1 SGHDN and CDR2 FVKESK. This CDR3 region has 15 residues. The V gene end was trimmed by 1 base and the J gene end by 4 bases; junction bases not matched to a gene: 7. A quantity of about 0.5 to 1 ug RNA underwent reverse transcription using random hexamers. MiXCR, run by TCRdb on the immunoSEQ multiplex PCR reads, gives a single entry per CDR3 protein. This table holds around 95,000 distinct CDR3 sequences, 95% found once. The chain has TRBV14 and TRBJ2-7; TRBD1 matches at 7 bases. This sequence was found in a human donor with Susac syndrome. Material: CD8+ T cells from PBMCs. CDR3 amino acids: CASSQGWGQHYEQYF. The CDR3 DNA follows: TGTGCCAGCAGCCAAGGTTGGGGACAGCATTACGAGCAGTACTTC.